These 16 T cell receptor beta chains were sequenced from one sample in a study of blood T cells in healthy people across ages. Primed by a sample-barcoded 5' primer and a J-beta primer mix, a second PCR proceeded for about 6 to 11 cycles. TCRdb used MiXCR to reprocess the 5' RACE reads, holding one entry per CDR3 protein. The table has 650,000 to 950,000 distinct CDR3 sequences, around 43% seen once; the top ten hold around 21%. The sample taken for sequencing was blood. These receptors were obtained from a man aged 55 to 70 in good health.

V and J are TRBV29-1 and TRBJ2-7; 13 bases map to TRBD2. Germline V gives CDR1 SQVTM, CDR2 ANQGSEA. The ends lost 4 bases at V and 7 bases at J; junction bases unmatched: 10. The CDR3 extends over 15 amino acids. The CDR3 is CSVAPGLAGRNEQYF. Here the CDR3 DNA reads TGCAGCGTTGCCCCGGGACTAGCGGGGCGCAATGAGCAGTACTTC.

V gene TRBV12-3 or TRBV12-4 combines with J gene TRBJ2-2; 8 bases map to TRBD1. V lost 6 bases, J lost 6 bases, and 6 bases stayed unmatched. This CDR3 is 14 amino acids long. The DNA for the CDR3 is TGTGCCAGCAGATCACAGGGGGTGGCCGGGGAGCTGTTTTTT. Translating gives CASRSQGVAGELFF.

Remarks on this clonotype: A single base separates this from a much larger clone, so it may be a read error. The V gene is TRBV5-1, the J gene TRBJ2-7; no reliable D call. CDR1 is SGHRS, CDR2 YFSETQ, per germline. Trimming stripped 4 bases from V and 4 bases from J, with 15 bases between. The CDR3 is 14 residues long. CDR3 region: CASSLLIVGYEQYF. The CDR3 DNA is TGCGCCAGCAGCCTTCTGATTGTTGGATACGAGCAGTACTTC.

About this clonotype: The conserved final phenylalanine or tryptophan is absent from the CDR3, which likely points to a read error. The V call is TRBV4-3, the J call TRBJ2-5; 9 nucleotides align to TRBD1. Germline V gene sequence: CDR1 LGHNA, CDR2 YSLEER. The CDR3 contains 15 residues. V shed 4 bases and J 5 bases; nucleotides not matched to a gene: 8. The CDR3 region is CASSPDRGFSETQYV. The CDR3 DNA is TGCGCCAGCAGCCCGGACAGGGGCTTTTCGGAGACCCAGTACGTC.

The rearrangement uses TRBV29-1 and TRBJ1-2, with no clear D. Trimming removed 7 bases from V and 7 bases from J, with 16 bases in between. CDR3 size: 12 residues. Germline loops: CDR1 SQVTM, CDR2 ANQGSEA. Here the CDR3 reads CSAESRLLGYTF. In DNA form, the CDR3 reads TGCAGCGCCGAGTCTAGACTCCTTGGCTACACCTTC.

This CDR3 reads CASSQGDEEQETQYF. For the CDR3, the DNA is TGTGCCAGCAGCCAAGGAGACGAGGAACAAGAGACCCAGTACTTC. This chain connects TRBV3-1 to TRBJ2-5; D gene ambiguous. The CDR3 is made up of 15 amino acids. Germline CDR1 and CDR2: LGHDT and YNNKEL (reference sequence). With 1 base removed from V and 2 bases from J, the gap between germline ends came to 11 bases.

The V and J genes are TRBV27 and TRBJ2-1, with 10 bases identical to TRBD2. The CDR3 runs to 18 residues. Trimming took 2 bases from V and 2 from J; bases not matched to a gene: 9. Germline V lookup: CDR1 MNHEY, CDR2 SMNVEV (reference sequence). The CDR3 loop reads CASSLPRLAGDTYNEQFF. DNA for the CDR3: TGTGCCAGCAGTTTACCTCGACTAGCGGGTGATACCTACAATGAGCAGTTCTTC.

V and J are TRBV12-3 or TRBV12-4 and TRBJ2-5; TRBD1 matches at 7 bases. The V gene end was trimmed by 3 bases and the J gene end by 11 bases; junction bases not matched to a gene: 24. The length of the CDR3 is 18 residues. This chain's CDR3 is CASSFRLNRDRAYNEQYF. CDR3 DNA sequence: TGTGCCAGCAGTTTTCGGTTGAACCGAGACAGGGCCTACAATGAGCAGTACTTC.

This clonotype has a count of ten or more. CDR3 DNA sequence: TGTGCCACCAGCAGAGATCCGTCCAATGAAGAGACCCAGTACTTC. This translates into CATSRDPSNEETQYF. The genes are TRBV15 and TRBJ2-5; D call uncertain. The CDR3 sequence is 15 residues long. Trimming pared 0 bases from V and 3 bases from J, leaving 11 bases between. CDR1 is LNHNV and CDR2 is YYDKDF in the germline V gene (reference sequence).

The chain employs TRBV4-3 and TRBJ2-7, with unresolved D. Germline CDR1 reads LGHNA; CDR2 reads YSLEER. The CDR3 covers 16 residues. Trimming removed 1 base at V and 0 bases at J, with 13 bases between. CDR3 bases: TGCGCCAGCAGCCAAGCAGTTCGTCCGAGCTCCTACGAGCAGTACTTC. Protein sequence: CASSQAVRPSSYEQYF.

This clonotype was seen a few times. This chain connects TRBV7-2 to TRBJ2-7, with 12 nucleotides matching TRBD2. The germline V gene encodes CDR1 SGHTA and CDR2 FQGNSA. The CDR3 consists of 17 residues. Losses at the gene ends were 2 bases for V and 1 base for J; bases not matched to a gene: 6. In DNA, the CDR3 is TGTGCCAGCAGCTTACAATCTAGCGGGGGGGCATCCTACGAGCAGTACTTC. This translates into CASSLQSSGGASYEQYF.

The genes are TRBV6-5 and TRBJ2-5; 7 bases line up with TRBD1. CDR3 length equals 13 residues. The junction had 8 bases not matched to a gene; V was cut back by 8 bases and J by 5 bases. Germline CDR1 MNHEY, CDR2 SVGAGI. The CDR3 protein is CASRQGFGETQYF. As DNA, the CDR3 is TGTGCCAGCCGACAGGGTTTCGGCGAGACCCAGTACTTC.

This clonotype showed up just a few times. The chain combines TRBV12-3 or TRBV12-4 with TRBJ2-1; D is undetermined. Deletions cut 8 bases from V and 9 bases from J, with 23 bases between. This CDR3 region has 15 residues. CDR3 amino acids: CASQDTARGFGEQFF. For the CDR3, the DNA is TGTGCCAGCCAAGATACCGCACGTGGGTTCGGTGAGCAGTTCTTC.

With respect to this clonotype: A junction boundary mismatches the germline segment, possibly from a read error. The V and J genes are TRBV30 and TRBJ1-2; D is unclear. The germline V gene encodes CDR1 GTSNPN and CDR2 SVGIG (reference sequence). The CDR3 has 13 residues. The CDR3 nucleotides are TGTGCCTGGAGTCCGGGCCCTCTGCGTGGCTGCACCTTC. Protein product: CAWSPGPLRGCTF.

This rearrangement joins TRBV6-5 to TRBJ2-5, with D possibly matching TRBD2 (5 bases). This CDR3 contains 11 residues. Trimming removed 11 bases from V and 5 bases from J, with 12 bases in between. Per germline, CDR1 MNHEY and CDR2 SVGAGI. The CDR3, as DNA: TGTGCCGCCAGAGAGGGTGAGACCCAGTACTTC. Translating gives CAAREGETQYF.

This clonotype was counted many times. The J gene is TRBJ1-4, the V gene TRBV3-1, with D possibly TRBD1 on 6 matching bases. The V end was cut by 2 bases, the J end by 14 bases, with 12 bases between. CDR3 size: 12 residues. Looked up from germline, CDR1 is LGHDT and CDR2 is YNNKEL (reference sequence). This CDR3 reads CASSQLLGHLFF. The CDR3 nucleotides are TGTGCCAGCAGCCAACTTCTGGGACACCTGTTTTTT.